This TCR beta chain was observed in a study of tumor-infiltrating lymphocytes in oesophageal squamous cell carcinoma. Germline-derived CDR1 and CDR2 are MDHEN and SYDVKM. This CDR3 has 15 amino acids. One entry per CDR3 protein results from TCRdb running MiXCR on the PCR reads. This sample has about 11,000 distinct CDR3 sequences, with 50% to 55% found just once. This clonotype was detected ten times or more. The V and J genes are TRBV28 and TRBJ2-5; tentatively, D is TRBD1 (5 bases). The DNA end is more similar to TRBJ2-1, so the J call may be wrong. The specimen was esophageal tumor tissue. The sequence was collected from a female donor with esophageal squamous cell carcinoma. CDR3 sequence (DNA): TGTGCCAGCAGGGGGCGCTCGGCTGGTGAACGTGAGCAGTTCTTC. Its protein is CASRGRSAGEREQFF.